The 23 T cell receptor beta chains reported below all come from one sample, sequenced in a study of control samples from healthy donors and cancer patients. Assay: immunoSEQ multiplex PCR; the TCRdb copy retains only in-frame clones and omits some. The data hold 100,000 to 150,000 clones, with roughly 84% observed a single time. Sequenced input: blood. The receptors come from a man aged 35 to 55 in good health.

V usage is TRBV11-2 and J usage is TRBJ1-2; no definite D call. Germline CDR1 reads SGHAT; CDR2 reads FQNNGV. The CDR3 loop spans 15 amino acids. V lost 5 bases and J 0 bases, leaving 13 bases between the germline ends. The chain's CDR3 is CASSPIATANYGYTF. CDR3 sequence (DNA): TGTGCCAGCAGCCCGATAGCCACAGCTAACTATGGCTACACCTTC.

The chain employs TRBV9 and TRBJ2-3; 10 positions agree with TRBD2. The CDR3 spans 18 residues. Looked up from germline, CDR1 is SGDLS and CDR2 is YYNGEE. The J segment lost 2 bases and the V segment lost 0 bases, leaving 9 bases of the junction unmatched. The CDR3 sequence: CASSVGPAGGPVTDTQYF. CDR3 nucleotides: TGTGCCAGCAGCGTAGGCCCAGCGGGGGGGCCTGTCACAGATACGCAGTATTTT.

The genes are TRBV18 and TRBJ1-1; TRBD1 is a possible D gene (5 bases). The V gene lost 3 bases and the J gene lost 3 bases, with 14 bases spanning the gap. The CDR3 is made up of 15 amino acids. Germline V gene sequence: CDR1 KGHSH, CDR2 LQKENI. For the CDR3, the DNA is TGTGCCAGCTCACCCCAATCAAGAGGGGACACTGAAGCTTTCTTT. Translating it yields CASSPQSRGDTEAFF.

This clone showed up just once. This CDR3 reads CASSFDRFQETQYF. The CDR3 bases are TGTGCCAGCAGCTTCGACAGGTTTCAAGAGACCCAGTACTTC. The chain is built from TRBV5-5 and TRBJ2-5, with D possibly matching TRBD1 (6 bases). This CDR3 spans 14 amino acids. V was shortened by 2 bases and J by 2 bases, with 10 bases between the two germline ends. Germline CDR1 is SGHKS and CDR2 is YYEKEE (reference sequence).

The chain is built from TRBV13 and TRBJ2-3; D gene ambiguous. This CDR3 is built from 13 residues. Trimming took off 4 bases at V and 0 bases at J, with 5 bases between the two ends. The V gene's germline CDR1 is PRHDT and CDR2 FYEKMQ (reference sequence). Here the CDR3 reads CASSYQSTDTQYF. CDR3 bases: TGTGCCAGCAGCTACCAGAGCACAGATACGCAGTATTTT. The variable domain in full, with the rest retrieved from reference TRBV13 and TRBJ2-3, is AAGVIQSPRHLIKEKRETATLKCYPIPRHDTVYWYQQGPGQDPQFLISFYEKMQSDKGSIPDRFSAQQFSDYHSELNMSSLELGDSALYFCASSYQSTDTQYFGPGTRLTVL.

The CDR3 bases are TGTGCCAGCAGCAACAATAGACAGGCTGGATGGGACTATGGCTACACCTTC. This translates into CASSNNRQAGWDYGYTF. This sequence joins TRBV7-9 and TRBJ1-2; D may be TRBD1 (6 bases). There are 17 residues in the CDR3. Germline CDR1 and CDR2: SEHNR and FQNEAQ (reference sequence). V lost 5 bases and J lost 3, with 22 bases in between.

The chain is built from TRBV19 and TRBJ2-1; the D gene could be TRBD1 or TRBD2 (5 bases each). CDR3 length: 13 residues. Trimming shortened V by 9 bases and J by 5 bases, and 14 bases separated the two germline ends. Per germline, CDR1 LNHDA and CDR2 SQIVND (reference sequence). The CDR3 bases are TGTGCCAGCTCACGGGACGGGGACAATGAGCAGTTCTTC. This sequence encodes CASSRDGDNEQFF.

The chain links TRBV5-5 to TRBJ2-5; 7 bases map to TRBD1. V trimming: 4 bases; J trimming: 0 bases; junction bases outside the gene matches: 6. The CDR3 extends over 15 amino acids. CDR1 is SGHKS, CDR2 YYEKEE, per germline (reference sequence). CDR3 nucleotide sequence: TGTGCCAGCAGCCTTTATGACAGGGACCAAGAGACCCAGTACTTC. Encoded protein: CASSLYDRDQETQYF. Supplemented by reference TRBV5-5 and TRBJ2-5, the full variable domain reads DAGVTQSPTHLIKTRGQQVTLRCSPISGHKSVSWYQQVLGQGPQFIFQYYEKEERGRGNFPDRFSARQFPNYSSELNVNALLLGDSALYLCASSLYDRDQETQYFGPGTRLLVL.

The chain links TRBV9 to TRBJ1-2, with a possible D match to TRBD1 (6 bases). The V gene's germline CDR1 is SGDLS and CDR2 YYNGEE. V lost 2 bases, J lost 4 bases, and 12 bases lay in between. This CDR3 contains 14 residues. This CDR3 is CASSVRDTSYGYTF. Written as DNA, the CDR3 is TGTGCCAGCAGCGTCCGGGACACTTCCTATGGCTACACCTTC.

The chain carries TRBV7-2 and TRBJ2-1, with 10 bases identical to TRBD2. Looked up from germline, CDR1 is SGHTA and CDR2 is FQGNSA. The CDR3 covers 17 residues. V trimming: 3 bases; J trimming: 8 bases; junction bases outside the gene matches: 13. The CDR3 sequence is CASSFRSRAGGIHEQFF. The DNA for the CDR3 is TGTGCCAGCAGCTTCCGATCTCGAGCGGGGGGGATCCATGAGCAGTTCTTC.

The chain recombines TRBV2 with TRBJ2-7; 12 bases match TRBD2. After removal of 9 bases from V and 2 bases from J, the junction contained 5 bases not matched to a gene. The CDR3 totals 14 residues. The germline V gene has CDR1 SNHLY and CDR2 FYNNEI. CDR3 in amino acids: CARELAGGTYEQYF. The CDR3 region has the DNA TGTGCCAGGGAGCTAGCGGGGGGGACCTACGAGCAGTACTTC.

This chain uses TRBV7-2 with TRBJ2-1; TRBD2 aligns across 10 bases. After removal of 1 base from V and 0 bases from J, the junction contained 6 bases not matched to a gene. The CDR3 length is 18 residues. Germline V CDR1 and CDR2: SGHTA, FQGNSA. CDR3 sequence reads: CASSLGLAGANSYNEQFF. Written as DNA, the CDR3 is TGTGCCAGCAGCTTAGGTCTAGCGGGGGCAAACTCCTACAATGAGCAGTTCTTC.

The chain's CDR3 is CASSYRTGELFF. Here the CDR3 DNA reads TGTGCCAGCAGCTACCGCACCGGGGAGCTGTTTTTT. The chain has TRBV7-3 and TRBJ2-2, with unresolved D. CDR1 SGHTA and CDR2 FQGTGA come from the germline V gene. CDR3 size: 12 residues. The V end was cut by 4 bases, the J end by 4 bases, with 4 bases between.

This chain uses TRBV2 with TRBJ2-1, with 8 nucleotides matching TRBD1. The germline V gene encodes CDR1 SNHLY and CDR2 FYNNEI. Trimming cost V 6 bases and J 15 bases; bases outside gene matches: 13. The CDR3 is made up of 13 amino acids. The CDR3 nucleotides read TGTGCCAGCAGAGAGGACGTGACAGGGGAACCGTTCTTC. It is translated as CASREDVTGEPFF.

This rearrangement joins TRBV21-1 to TRBJ1-3; the tabulated D call, TRBD1, remains unverified against the DNA. TRBV21-1 is described as a pseudogene. The CDR3 sequence is 16 residues long. In DNA form, the CDR3 reads TGTGCCAGCAGCACAACAGGACAGTACTCTGGAAACACCATATATTTT. This sequence encodes CASSTTGQYSGNTIYF.

The V call is TRBV3-1 (or the pseudogene TRBV3-2), the J call TRBJ1-4; D not certain. This CDR3 has 14 residues. Germline lookup yields CDR1 LGHDT and CDR2 YNNKEL (reference sequence). V lost 4 bases and J lost 8, with 14 bases in between. The CDR3 sequence is CASSLDTGGEKLFF. The CDR3 bases are TGTGCCAGCAGCCTAGACACCGGTGGGGAAAAACTGTTTTTT.

This chain links TRBV7-7 with TRBJ2-1, with D tentatively TRBD2 (5 bases). Trimming stripped 2 bases from V and 8 bases from J, with 10 bases between. The germline CDR1 and CDR2 sequences are SSHAT and FNYEAQ (reference sequence). The CDR3 is 13 residues long. The DNA for the CDR3 is TGTGCCAGCAGCTTACAAGCCGGGGATGAGCAGTTCTTC. This translates into CASSLQAGDEQFF. The whole variable domain, remainder taken from reference TRBV7-7 and TRBJ2-1, is GAGVSQSPRYKVTKRGQDVTLRCDPISSHATLYWYQQALGQGPEFLTYFNYEAQPDKSGLPSDRFSAERPEGSISTLTIQRTEQRDSAMYRCASSLQAGDEQFFGPGTRLTVL.

The CDR3, as DNA: TGTGCCAGCAGTTACCCGAGGCAGGGGGCTCTTGGCTACACCTTC. Encoded protein: CASSYPRQGALGYTF. The rearrangement uses TRBV6-2 or TRBV6-3 and TRBJ1-2, with TRBD1 identical over 8 bases. J was trimmed by 7 bases and V by 2 bases; bases with no gene match: 9. CDR1 is MNHEY, CDR2 SVGEGT, per germline. CDR3 length: 15 amino acids.

The rearrangement joins TRBV7-9 to TRBJ2-5, with 7 bases matching TRBD2. CDR1 is SEHNR and CDR2 is FQNEAQ in the germline V gene (reference sequence). Unmatched junction bases numbered 3, after V lost 1 base and J lost 4 bases. There are 14 residues in the CDR3. The CDR3 region has the DNA TGTGCCAGCAGCTTAGTTCGCGGGGGAGAGACCCAGTACTTC. Translating gives CASSLVRGGETQYF. The full variable domain, with the rest looked up from reference TRBV7-9 and TRBJ2-5, is DTGVSQNPRHKITKRGQNVTFRCDPISEHNRLYWYRQTLGQGPEFLTYFQNEAQLEKSRLLSDRFSAERPKGSFSTLEIQRTEQGDSAMYLCASSLVRGGETQYFGPGTRLLVL.

V usage is TRBV7-9 and J usage is TRBJ2-1; D remains unclear. The V end was cut by 4 bases, the J end by 1 base, with 11 bases between. Germline V gene lookup returns CDR1 SEHNR and CDR2 FQNEAQ (reference sequence). This CDR3 has 15 residues. CDR3 amino acids: CASSSNLLSYNEQFF. CDR3 coding DNA: TGTGCCAGCAGCTCCAACCTCCTATCCTACAATGAGCAGTTCTTC.

The J gene is TRBJ2-3, the V gene TRBV7-9; D is perhaps TRBD1 or TRBD2 (5 bases each). The CDR3 sequence is 15 residues long. V was pared by 0 bases and J by 4 bases, with 11 bases between. Germline loops: CDR1 SEHNR, CDR2 FQNEAQ (reference sequence). The CDR3 DNA follows: TGTGCCAGCAGCTTAGCGGGGGTATCAGCAGATACGCAGTATTTT. Translation gives CASSLAGVSADTQYF. The complete variable domain, with remaining parts taken from reference TRBV7-9 and TRBJ2-3, reads DTGVSQNPRHKITKRGQNVTFRCDPISEHNRLYWYRQTLGQGPEFLTYFQNEAQLEKSRLLSDRFSAERPKGSFSTLEIQRTEQGDSAMYLCASSLAGVSADTQYFGPGTRLTVL.

V gene TRBV25-1 combines with J gene TRBJ1-5, with TRBD1 matching over 7 bases. V gave up 8 bases and J gave up 2 bases; unmatched junction bases: 3. The CDR3 covers 13 residues. Germline CDR1 and CDR2: MGHDK and SYGVNS. Here the CDR3 DNA reads TGTGCCAGCGCAGGACAGGGCAATCAGCCCCAGCATTTT. Translation: CASAGQGNQPQHF.

The V gene is TRBV7-3, the J gene TRBJ2-6; unclear D gene. V gave up 2 bases and J gave up 3 bases, with 2 bases separating them. Per the germline V gene, CDR1 is SGHTA and CDR2 is FQGTGA. The CDR3 extends over 13 amino acids. In DNA form, the CDR3 reads TGTGCCAGCAGCTTAGGTGGGGCCAACGTCCTGACTTTC. This gives the protein CASSLGGANVLTF.